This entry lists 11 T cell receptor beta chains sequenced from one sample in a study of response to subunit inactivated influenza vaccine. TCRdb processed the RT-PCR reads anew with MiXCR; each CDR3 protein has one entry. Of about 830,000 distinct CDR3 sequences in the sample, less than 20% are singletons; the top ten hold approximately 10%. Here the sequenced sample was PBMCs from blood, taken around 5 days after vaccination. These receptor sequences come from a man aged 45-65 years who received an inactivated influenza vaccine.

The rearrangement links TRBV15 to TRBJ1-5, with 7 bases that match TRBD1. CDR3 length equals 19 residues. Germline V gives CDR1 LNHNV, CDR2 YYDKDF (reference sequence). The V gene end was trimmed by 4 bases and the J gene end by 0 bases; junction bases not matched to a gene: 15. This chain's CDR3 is CATSITPRTGDYSNQPQHF. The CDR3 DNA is TGTGCCACCAGCATCACCCCCCGGACAGGTGACTATAGCAATCAGCCCCAGCATTTT.

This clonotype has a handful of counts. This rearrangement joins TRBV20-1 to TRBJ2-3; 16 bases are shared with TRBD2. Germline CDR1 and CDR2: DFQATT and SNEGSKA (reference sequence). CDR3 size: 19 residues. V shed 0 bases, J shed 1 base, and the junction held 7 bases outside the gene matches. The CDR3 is CSARDPGLAGGLGTDTQYF. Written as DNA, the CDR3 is TGCAGTGCTAGAGATCCGGGACTAGCGGGAGGGCTGGGCACAGATACGCAGTATTTT.

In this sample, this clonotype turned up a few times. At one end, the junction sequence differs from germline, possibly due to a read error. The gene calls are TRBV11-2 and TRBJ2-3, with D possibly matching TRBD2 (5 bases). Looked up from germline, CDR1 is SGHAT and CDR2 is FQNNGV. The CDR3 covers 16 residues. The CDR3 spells CASSALEGIITYTQYF. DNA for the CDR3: TGTGCCAGCAGCGCGCTCGAGGGTATAATCACATATACGCAGTATTTT.

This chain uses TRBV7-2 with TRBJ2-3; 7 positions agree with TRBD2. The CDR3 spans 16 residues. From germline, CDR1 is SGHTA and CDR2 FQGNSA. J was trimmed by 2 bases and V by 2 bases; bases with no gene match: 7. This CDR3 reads CASSLTRGTTTDTQYF. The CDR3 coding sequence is TGTGCCAGCAGCTTAACCCGCGGGACTACCACAGATACGCAGTATTTT.

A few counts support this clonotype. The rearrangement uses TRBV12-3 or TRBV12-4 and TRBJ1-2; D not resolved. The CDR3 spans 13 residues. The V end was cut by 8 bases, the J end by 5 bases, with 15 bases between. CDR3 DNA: TGTGCCAGCGGACTTGGGCTTTTTTATGGCTACACCTTC. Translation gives CASGLGLFYGYTF.

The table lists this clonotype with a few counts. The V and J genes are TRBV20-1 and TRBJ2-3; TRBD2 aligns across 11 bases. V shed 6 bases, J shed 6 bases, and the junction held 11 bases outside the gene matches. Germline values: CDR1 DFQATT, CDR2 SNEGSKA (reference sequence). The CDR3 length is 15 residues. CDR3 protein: CSANLPSGGRDTQYF. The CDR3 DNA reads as TGCAGTGCCAACCTACCTAGCGGGGGGAGGGATACGCAGTATTTT.

CDR3 sequence: CSAQSLGGGNQPQHF. CDR3 coding DNA: TGCAGTGCCCAGAGCCTAGGTGGTGGCAATCAGCCCCAGCATTTT. The chain links TRBV20-1 to TRBJ1-5; no reliable D call. Germline loops: CDR1 DFQATT, CDR2 SNEGSKA (reference sequence). V was shortened by 6 bases and J by 2 bases, with 17 bases between the two germline ends. The CDR3 is 15 amino acids.

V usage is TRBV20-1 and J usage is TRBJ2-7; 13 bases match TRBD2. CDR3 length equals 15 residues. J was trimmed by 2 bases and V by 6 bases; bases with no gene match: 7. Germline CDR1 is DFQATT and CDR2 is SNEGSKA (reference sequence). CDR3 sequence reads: CSAKGLAGFPYEQYF. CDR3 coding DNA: TGCAGTGCAAAGGGACTAGCGGGATTTCCCTACGAGCAGTACTTC.

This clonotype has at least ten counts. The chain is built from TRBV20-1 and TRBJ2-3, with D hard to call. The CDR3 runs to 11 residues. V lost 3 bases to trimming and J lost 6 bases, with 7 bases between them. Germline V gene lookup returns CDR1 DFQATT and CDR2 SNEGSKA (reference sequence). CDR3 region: CSARAGDTQYF. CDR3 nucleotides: TGCAGTGCTAGGGCTGGGGATACGCAGTATTTT.

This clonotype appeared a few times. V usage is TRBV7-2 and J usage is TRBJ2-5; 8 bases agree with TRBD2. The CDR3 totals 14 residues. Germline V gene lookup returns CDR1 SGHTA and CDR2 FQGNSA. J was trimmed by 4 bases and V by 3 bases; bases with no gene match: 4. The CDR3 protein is CASSFFGGVETQYF. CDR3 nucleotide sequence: TGTGCCAGCAGCTTTTTCGGGGGGGTAGAGACCCAGTACTTC.

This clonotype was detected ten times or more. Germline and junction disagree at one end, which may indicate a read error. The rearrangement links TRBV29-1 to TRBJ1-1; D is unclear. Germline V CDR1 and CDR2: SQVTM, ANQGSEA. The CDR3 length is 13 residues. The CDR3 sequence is CSVSAVFTGHDAF. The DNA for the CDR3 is TGCAGCGTCAGTGCAGTGTTCACGGGCCACGATGCGTTT.